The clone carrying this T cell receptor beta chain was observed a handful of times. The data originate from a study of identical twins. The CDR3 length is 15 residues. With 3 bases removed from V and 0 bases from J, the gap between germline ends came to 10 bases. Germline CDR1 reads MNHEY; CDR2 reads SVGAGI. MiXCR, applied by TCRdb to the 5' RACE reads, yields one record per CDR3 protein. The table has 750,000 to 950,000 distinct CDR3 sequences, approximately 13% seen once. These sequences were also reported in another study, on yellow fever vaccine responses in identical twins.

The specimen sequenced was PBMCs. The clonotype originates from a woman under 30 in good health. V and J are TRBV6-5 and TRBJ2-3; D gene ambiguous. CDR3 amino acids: CASSYTETSTDTQYF. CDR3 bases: TGTGCCAGCAGTTATACAGAGACTAGCACAGATACGCAGTATTTT.